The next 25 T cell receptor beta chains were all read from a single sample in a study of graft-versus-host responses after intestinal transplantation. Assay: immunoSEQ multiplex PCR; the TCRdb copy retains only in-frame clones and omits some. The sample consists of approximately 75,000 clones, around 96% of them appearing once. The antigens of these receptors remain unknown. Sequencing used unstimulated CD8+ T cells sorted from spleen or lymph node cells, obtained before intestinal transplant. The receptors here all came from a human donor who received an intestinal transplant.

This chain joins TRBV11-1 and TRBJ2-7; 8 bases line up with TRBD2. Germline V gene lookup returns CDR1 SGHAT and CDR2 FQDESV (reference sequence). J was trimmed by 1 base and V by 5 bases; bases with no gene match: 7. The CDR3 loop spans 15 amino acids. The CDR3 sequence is CASSLSGSWSYEQYF. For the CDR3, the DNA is TGTGCCAGCAGCCTAAGCGGGAGTTGGTCCTACGAGCAGTACTTC.

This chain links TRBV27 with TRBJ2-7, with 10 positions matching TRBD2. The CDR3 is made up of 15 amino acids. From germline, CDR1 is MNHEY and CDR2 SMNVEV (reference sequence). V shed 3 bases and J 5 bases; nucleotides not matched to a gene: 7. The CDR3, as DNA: TGTGCCAGCAGTTTCAGGAGGCTAGCGGGAGACGAGCAGTACTTC. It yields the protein CASSFRRLAGDEQYF.

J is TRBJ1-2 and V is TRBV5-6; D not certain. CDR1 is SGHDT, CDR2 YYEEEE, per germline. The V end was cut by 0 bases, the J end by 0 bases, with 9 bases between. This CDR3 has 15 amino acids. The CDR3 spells CASSLDPATNYGYTF. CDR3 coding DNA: TGTGCCAGCAGCTTGGATCCGGCCACTAACTATGGCTACACCTTC.

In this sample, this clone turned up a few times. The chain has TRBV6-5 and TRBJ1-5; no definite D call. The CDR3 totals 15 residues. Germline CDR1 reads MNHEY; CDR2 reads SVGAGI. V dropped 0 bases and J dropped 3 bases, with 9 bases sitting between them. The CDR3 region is CASSYSLSDNQPQHF. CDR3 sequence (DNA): TGTGCCAGCAGTTACTCTCTGTCAGACAATCAGCCCCAGCATTTT.

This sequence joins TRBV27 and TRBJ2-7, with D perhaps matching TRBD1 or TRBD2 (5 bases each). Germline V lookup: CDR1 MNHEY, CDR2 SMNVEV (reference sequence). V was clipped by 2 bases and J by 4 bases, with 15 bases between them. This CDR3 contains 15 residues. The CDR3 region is CASSLGAGGRYEQYF. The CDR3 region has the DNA TGTGCCAGCAGTTTAGGGGCAGGAGGTAGATACGAGCAGTACTTC.

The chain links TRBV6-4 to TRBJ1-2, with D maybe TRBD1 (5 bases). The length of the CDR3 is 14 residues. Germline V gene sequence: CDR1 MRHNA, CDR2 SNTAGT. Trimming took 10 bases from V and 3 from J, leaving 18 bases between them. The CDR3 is CANQAVGTDYGYTF. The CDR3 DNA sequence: TGTGCCAACCAAGCTGTGGGGACGGACTATGGCTACACCTTC.

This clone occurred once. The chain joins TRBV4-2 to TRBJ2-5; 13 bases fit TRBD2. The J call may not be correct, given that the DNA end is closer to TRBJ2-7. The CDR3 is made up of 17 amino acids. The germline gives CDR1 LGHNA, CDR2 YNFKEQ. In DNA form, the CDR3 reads TGTGCCAGCAGCCATCCCCCCGGGACTAGCGGGATCTACGAGCAGTACTTC. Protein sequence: CASSHPPGTSGIYEQYF.

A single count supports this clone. CDR3 nucleotide sequence: TGTGCCAGCTCGAATGGCAGGGGGTCCTACGAGCAGTACTTC. As protein: CASSNGRGSYEQYF. The V call is TRBV2, the J call TRBJ2-7, with TRBD1 matching over 7 bases. Germline trimming cut 8 bases from V and 1 base from J; bases unmatched to any gene: 8. The germline V gene encodes CDR1 SNHLY and CDR2 FYNNEI. CDR3 length equals 14 residues.

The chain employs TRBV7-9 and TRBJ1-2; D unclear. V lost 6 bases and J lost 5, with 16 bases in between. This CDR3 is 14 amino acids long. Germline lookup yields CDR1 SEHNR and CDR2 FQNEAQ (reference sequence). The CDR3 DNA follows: TGTGCCAGCAGTCTCGGGAGGTGGTGGTATGGCTACACCTTC. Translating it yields CASSLGRWWYGYTF.

CDR3 residues: CASSPPAESYEQYF. In nucleotides, the CDR3 is TGTGCCAGCAGCCCCCCGGCGGAATCCTACGAGCAGTACTTC. The chain uses TRBV7-9 and TRBJ2-7; D remains unclear. The ends were cut back, 5 bases at V and 1 base at J, with 12 bases in the middle. CDR1 and CDR2 (germline): SEHNR, FQNEAQ (reference sequence). This CDR3 has 14 residues.

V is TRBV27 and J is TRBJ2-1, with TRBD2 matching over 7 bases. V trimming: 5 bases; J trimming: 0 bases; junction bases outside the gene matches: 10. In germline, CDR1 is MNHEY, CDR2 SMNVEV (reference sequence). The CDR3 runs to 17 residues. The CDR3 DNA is TGTGCCAGCAGTACCTTGACTAGCCCCAGCTCCTACAATGAGCAGTTCTTC. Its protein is CASSTLTSPSSYNEQFF.

The CDR3 DNA sequence: TGTGCCAGCGAATCGGGCAGGGCCGAGCAGTACTTC. Its translation: CASESGRAEQYF. The rearrangement links TRBV28 to TRBJ2-7, with D perhaps TRBD1 (5 bases). CDR3 length: 12 amino acids. Germline CDR1 and CDR2: MDHEN and SYDVKM. V was trimmed by 8 bases and J by 6 bases, leaving 14 bases between them.

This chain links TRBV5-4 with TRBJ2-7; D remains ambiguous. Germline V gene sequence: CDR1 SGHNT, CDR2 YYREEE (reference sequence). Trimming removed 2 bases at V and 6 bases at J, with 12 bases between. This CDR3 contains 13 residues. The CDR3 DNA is TGTGCCAGCAGCTTCGGACCCCCCTCCGAGCAGTACTTC. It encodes CASSFGPPSEQYF.

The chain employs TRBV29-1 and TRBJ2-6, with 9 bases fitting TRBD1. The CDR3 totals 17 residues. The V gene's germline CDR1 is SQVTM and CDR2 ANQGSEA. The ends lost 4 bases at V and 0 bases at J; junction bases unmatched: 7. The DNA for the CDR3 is TGCAGCGTTGTCGCCGGGACAGGGCACTCTGGGGCCAACGTCCTGACTTTC. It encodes CSVVAGTGHSGANVLTF.

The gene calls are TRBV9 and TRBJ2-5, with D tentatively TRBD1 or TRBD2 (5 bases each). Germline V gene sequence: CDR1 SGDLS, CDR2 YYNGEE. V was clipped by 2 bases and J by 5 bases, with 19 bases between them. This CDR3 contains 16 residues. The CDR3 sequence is CASSVHLEGMGETQYF. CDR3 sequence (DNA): TGTGCCAGCAGCGTCCACCTCGAGGGGATGGGCGAGACCCAGTACTTC. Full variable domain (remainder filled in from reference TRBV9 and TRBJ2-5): DSGVTQTPKHLITATGQRVTLRCSPRSGDLSVYWYQQSLDQGLQFLIQYYNGEERAKGNILERFSAQQFPDLHSELNLSSLELGDSALYFCASSVHLEGMGETQYFGPGTRLLVL.

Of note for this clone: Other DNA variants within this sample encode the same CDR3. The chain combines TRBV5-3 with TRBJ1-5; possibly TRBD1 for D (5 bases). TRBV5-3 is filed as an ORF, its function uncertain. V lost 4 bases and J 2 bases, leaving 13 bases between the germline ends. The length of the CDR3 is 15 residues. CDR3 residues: CARSRRGRGNQPQHF. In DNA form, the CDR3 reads TGTGCCAGAAGCCGGCGGGGACGTGGCAATCAGCCCCAGCATTTT.

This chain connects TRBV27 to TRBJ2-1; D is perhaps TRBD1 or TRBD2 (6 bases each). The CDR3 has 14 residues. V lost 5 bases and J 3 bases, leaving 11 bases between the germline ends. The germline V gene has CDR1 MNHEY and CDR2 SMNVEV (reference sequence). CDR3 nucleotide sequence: TGTGCCAGCAGTCCAGGGGAGGTCTACAATGAGCAGTTCTTC. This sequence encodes CASSPGEVYNEQFF.

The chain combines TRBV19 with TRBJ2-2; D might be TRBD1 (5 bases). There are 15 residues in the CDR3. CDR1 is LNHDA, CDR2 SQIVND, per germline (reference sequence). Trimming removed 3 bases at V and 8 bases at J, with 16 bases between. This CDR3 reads CASSIYKGRKGELFF. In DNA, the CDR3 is TGTGCCAGTAGTATTTACAAGGGGCGTAAAGGGGAGCTGTTTTTT.

CDR3 sequence: CASSFTTNTGELFF. CDR3 DNA: TGTGCCAGCAGCTTTACTACGAACACCGGGGAGCTGTTTTTT. This rearrangement joins TRBV4-2 to TRBJ2-2, with no clear D. Germline lookup yields CDR1 LGHNA and CDR2 YNFKEQ. CDR3 length equals 14 residues. V lost 5 bases, J lost 0 bases, and 7 bases lay in between.

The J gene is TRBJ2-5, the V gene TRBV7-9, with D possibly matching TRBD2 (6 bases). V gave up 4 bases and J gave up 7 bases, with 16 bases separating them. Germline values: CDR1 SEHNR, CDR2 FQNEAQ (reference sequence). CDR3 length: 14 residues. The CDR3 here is CASSSTGTEGTQYF. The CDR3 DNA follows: TGTGCCAGCAGCTCTACCGGGACTGAGGGGACCCAGTACTTC.

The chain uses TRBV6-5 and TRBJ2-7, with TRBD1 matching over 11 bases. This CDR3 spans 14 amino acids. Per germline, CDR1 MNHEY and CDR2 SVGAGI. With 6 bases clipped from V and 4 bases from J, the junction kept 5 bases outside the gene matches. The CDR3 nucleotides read TGTGCCAGCAGGGAAGGGACAGGGGGGTACGAGCAGTACTTC. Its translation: CASREGTGGYEQYF.

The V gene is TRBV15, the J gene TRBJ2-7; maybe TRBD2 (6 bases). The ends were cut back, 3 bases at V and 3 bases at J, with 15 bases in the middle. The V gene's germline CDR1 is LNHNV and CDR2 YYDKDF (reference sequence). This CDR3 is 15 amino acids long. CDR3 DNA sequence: TGTGCCACCAGCAGGACGGGAGTTAAGGTCTACGAGCAGTACTTC. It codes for CATSRTGVKVYEQYF.

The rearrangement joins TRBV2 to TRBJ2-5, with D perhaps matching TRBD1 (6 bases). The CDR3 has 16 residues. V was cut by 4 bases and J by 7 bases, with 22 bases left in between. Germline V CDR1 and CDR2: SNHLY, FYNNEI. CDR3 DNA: TGTGCCAGCAGTGTTTTCTCGGTTGGGGGACATAGGACCCAGTACTTC. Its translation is CASSVFSVGGHRTQYF.

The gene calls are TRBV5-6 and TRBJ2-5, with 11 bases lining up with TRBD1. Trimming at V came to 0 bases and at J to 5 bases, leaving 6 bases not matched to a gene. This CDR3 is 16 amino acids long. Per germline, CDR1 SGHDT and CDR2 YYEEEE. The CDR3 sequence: CASSLARTGGGETQYF. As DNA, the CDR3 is TGTGCCAGCAGCTTGGCACGGACAGGGGGCGGGGAGACCCAGTACTTC.

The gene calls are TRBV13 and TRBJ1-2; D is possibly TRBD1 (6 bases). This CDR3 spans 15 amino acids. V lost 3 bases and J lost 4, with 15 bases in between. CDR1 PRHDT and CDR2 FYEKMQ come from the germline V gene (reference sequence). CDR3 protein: CASSLGAQDSYGYTF. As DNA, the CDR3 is TGTGCCAGCAGCTTGGGGGCGCAGGACAGCTATGGCTACACCTTC.